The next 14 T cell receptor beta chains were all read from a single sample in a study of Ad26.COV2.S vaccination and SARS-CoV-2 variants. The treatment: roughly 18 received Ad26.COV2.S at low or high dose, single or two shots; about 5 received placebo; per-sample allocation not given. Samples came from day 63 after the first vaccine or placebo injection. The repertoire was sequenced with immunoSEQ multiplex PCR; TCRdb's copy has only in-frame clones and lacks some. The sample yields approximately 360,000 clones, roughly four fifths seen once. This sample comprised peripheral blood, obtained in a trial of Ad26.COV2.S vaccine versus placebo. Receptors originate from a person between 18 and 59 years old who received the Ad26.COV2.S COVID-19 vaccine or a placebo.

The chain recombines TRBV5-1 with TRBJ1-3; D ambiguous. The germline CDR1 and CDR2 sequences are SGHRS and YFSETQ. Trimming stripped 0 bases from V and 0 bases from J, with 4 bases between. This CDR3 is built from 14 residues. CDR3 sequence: CASSLGPSGNTIYF. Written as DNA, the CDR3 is TGCGCCAGCAGCTTGGGGCCCTCTGGAAACACCATATATTTT.

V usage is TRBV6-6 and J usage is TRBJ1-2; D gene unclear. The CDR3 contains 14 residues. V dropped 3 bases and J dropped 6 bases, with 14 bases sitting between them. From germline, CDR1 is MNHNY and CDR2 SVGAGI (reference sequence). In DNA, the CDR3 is TGTGCCAGCAGTTATTCGGCCGACCCCGATGGCTACACCTTC. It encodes CASSYSADPDGYTF.

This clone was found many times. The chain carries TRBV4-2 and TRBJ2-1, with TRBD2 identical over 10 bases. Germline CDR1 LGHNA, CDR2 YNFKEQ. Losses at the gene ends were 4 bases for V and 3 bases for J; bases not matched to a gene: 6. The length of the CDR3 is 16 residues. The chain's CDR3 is CASSPAGTSDYNEQFF. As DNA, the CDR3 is TGTGCCAGCAGCCCCGCGGGGACTAGCGACTACAATGAGCAGTTCTTC.

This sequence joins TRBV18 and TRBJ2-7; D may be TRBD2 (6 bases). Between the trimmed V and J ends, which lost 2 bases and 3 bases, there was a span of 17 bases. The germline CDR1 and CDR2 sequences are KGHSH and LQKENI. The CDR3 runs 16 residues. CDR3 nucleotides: TGTGCCAGCTCACCAAAACGGGGACTGGGAAACTACGAGCAGTACTTC. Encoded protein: CASSPKRGLGNYEQYF.

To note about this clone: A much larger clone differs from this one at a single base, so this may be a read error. The CDR3 region has the DNA TGTGCCAGCAGCCCGGACAGCTCTGGGGCCAACGTCCTGACTTTC. The encoded protein is CASSPDSSGANVLTF. This rearrangement joins TRBV3-1 (or the pseudogene TRBV3-2) to TRBJ2-6; D might be TRBD1 (6 bases). The V end was cut by 4 bases, the J end by 0 bases, with 7 bases between. Per germline, CDR1 LGHDT and CDR2 YNNKEL (reference sequence). CDR3 length: 15 residues.

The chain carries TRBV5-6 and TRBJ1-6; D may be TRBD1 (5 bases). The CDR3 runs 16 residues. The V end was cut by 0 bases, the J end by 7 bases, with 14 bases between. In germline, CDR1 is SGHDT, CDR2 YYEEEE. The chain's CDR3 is CASSLVGARANSPLHF. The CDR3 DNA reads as TGTGCCAGCAGCTTGGTAGGCGCCAGGGCAAATTCACCCCTCCACTTT. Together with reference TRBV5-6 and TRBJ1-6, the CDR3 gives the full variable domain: DAGVTQSPTHLIKTRGQQVTLRCSPKSGHDTVSWYQQALGQGPQFIFQYYEEEERQRGNFPDRFSGHQFPNYSSELNVNALLLGDSALYLCASSLVGARANSPLHFGNGTRLTVT.

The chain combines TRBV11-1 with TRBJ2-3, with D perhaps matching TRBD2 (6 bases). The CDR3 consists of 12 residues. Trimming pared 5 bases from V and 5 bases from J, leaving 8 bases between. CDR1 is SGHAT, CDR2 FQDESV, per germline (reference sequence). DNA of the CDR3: TGTGCCAGCAGCGGAGGGAGAGATACGCAGTATTTT. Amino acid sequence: CASSGGRDTQYF.

This CDR3 is CASSPGPGRQFF. The CDR3 nucleotides are TGTGCCAGCAGCCCAGGCCCCGGGCGGCAGTTCTTC. This chain uses TRBV7-9 with TRBJ2-1; D not certain. This CDR3 region has 12 residues. Between the trimmed V and J ends, which lost 5 bases and 12 bases, there was a span of 14 bases. The germline gives CDR1 SEHNR, CDR2 FQNEAQ (reference sequence).

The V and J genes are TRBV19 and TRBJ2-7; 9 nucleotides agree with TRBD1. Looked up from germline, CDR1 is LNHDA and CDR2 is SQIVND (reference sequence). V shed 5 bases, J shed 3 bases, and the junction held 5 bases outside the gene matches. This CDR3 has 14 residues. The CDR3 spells CASSFGTGIYEQYF. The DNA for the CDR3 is TGTGCCAGTAGTTTCGGGACAGGGATCTACGAGCAGTACTTC.

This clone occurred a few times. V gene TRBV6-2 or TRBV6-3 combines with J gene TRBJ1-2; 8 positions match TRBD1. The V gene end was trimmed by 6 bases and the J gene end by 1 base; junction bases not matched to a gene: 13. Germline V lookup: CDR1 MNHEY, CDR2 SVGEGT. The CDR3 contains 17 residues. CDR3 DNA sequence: TGTGCCAGCAGCCCTTATAGAACAGGGGGTGGTAACTATGGCTACACCTTC. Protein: CASSPYRTGGGNYGYTF.

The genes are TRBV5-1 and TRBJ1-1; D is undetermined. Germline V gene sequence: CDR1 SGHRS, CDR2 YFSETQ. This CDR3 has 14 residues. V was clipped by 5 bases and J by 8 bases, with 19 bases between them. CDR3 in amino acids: CASSIREMGMEAFF. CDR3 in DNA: TGCGCCAGCAGTATCCGGGAGATGGGAATGGAAGCTTTCTTT.

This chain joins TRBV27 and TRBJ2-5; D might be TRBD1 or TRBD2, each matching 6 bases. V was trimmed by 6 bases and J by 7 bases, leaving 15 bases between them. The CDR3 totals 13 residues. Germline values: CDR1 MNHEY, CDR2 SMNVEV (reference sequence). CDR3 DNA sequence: TGTGCCAGCAGGGGGGGCGTAGCAGGGACCCAGTACTTC. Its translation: CASRGGVAGTQYF.

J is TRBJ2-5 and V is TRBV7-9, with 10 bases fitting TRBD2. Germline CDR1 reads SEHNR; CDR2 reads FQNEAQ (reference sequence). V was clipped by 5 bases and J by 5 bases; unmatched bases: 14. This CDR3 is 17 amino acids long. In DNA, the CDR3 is TGTGCCAGCAGCCTAACACTAGGACTAGCGGCGGGGGAGACCCAGTACTTC. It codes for CASSLTLGLAAGETQYF.

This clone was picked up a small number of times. The CDR3: CASSRAPGQGFNSPLHF. The CDR3 DNA reads as TGTGCCAGCAGCCGTGCTCCGGGACAGGGATTTAATTCACCCCTCCACTTT. The chain has TRBV11-2 and TRBJ1-6; 9 nucleotides agree with TRBD1. The germline gives CDR1 SGHAT, CDR2 FQNNGV. The CDR3 loop spans 17 amino acids. V was clipped by 5 bases and J by 6 bases; unmatched bases: 11.